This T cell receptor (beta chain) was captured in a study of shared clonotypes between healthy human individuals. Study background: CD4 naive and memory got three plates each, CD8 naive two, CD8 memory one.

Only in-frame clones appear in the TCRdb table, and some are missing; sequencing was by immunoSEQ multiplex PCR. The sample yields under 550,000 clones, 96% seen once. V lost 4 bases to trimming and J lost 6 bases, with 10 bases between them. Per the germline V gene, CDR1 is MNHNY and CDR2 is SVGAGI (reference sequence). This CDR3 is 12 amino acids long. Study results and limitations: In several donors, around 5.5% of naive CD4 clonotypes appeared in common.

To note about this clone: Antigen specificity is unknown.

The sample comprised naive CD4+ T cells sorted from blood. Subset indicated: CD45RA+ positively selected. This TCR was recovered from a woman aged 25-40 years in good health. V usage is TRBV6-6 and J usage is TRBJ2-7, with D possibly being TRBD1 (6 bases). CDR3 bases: TGTGCCAGCAGTTTTCCGGACAGCGAGCAGTACTTC. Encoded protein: CASSFPDSEQYF.